This note documents a single TCR beta chain sequence. Antigen: not known. The record originates from a study of cytomegalovirus exposure and HLA in healthy donors. 60 Vbeta and 13 Jbeta primers were used in PCR. The assay was immunoSEQ multiplex PCR, and TCRdb's table has in-frame clones only and misses some. Here the sample spans roughly 190,000 clones, approximately 80% being singletons. Points from the study as a whole: Researchers reported in a later analysis that a missense DCLRE1C variant was tied to TCR beta V- and J-gene trimming. Prior analysis indicated that the majority of TCR beta V segments exhibited productivity approximately 87% or approximately 30% of the time. A later analysis appeared to link common viral pathogens to several of the most significant clusters.

Per germline, CDR1 SGHAT and CDR2 FQNNGV. Trimming removed 5 bases at V and 0 bases at J, with 23 bases between. This CDR3 has 19 amino acids. Sequenced material: PBMCs. This chain connects TRBV11-2 to TRBJ2-1; D is unresolved. This TCR was sampled from a woman aged 25 to 39 in good health and CMV-seropositive. The CDR3: CASSPSVRHSSISYNEQFF. In DNA, the CDR3 is TGTGCCAGCAGCCCCTCCGTGAGGCACTCTTCAATCTCCTACAATGAGCAGTTCTTC.